The 17 T cell receptor beta chains reported below all come from one sample, sequenced in a study of cytomegalovirus exposure and HLA in healthy donors. Both 60 Vbeta primers and 13 Jbeta primers went into the PCR. Some clones are missing from TCRdb's copy, which holds only in-frame ones; the method was immunoSEQ multiplex PCR. The repertoire holds some 200,000 clones, with roughly 74% as singletons. Sequenced material: PBMCs. The receptors come from a woman under 40 in good health and CMV-seronegative.

The rearrangement links TRBV5-1 to TRBJ1-2; 10 bases line up with TRBD1. Germline lookup yields CDR1 SGHRS and CDR2 YFSETQ. The J segment lost 4 bases and the V segment lost 4 bases, leaving 4 bases of the junction unmatched. The CDR3 sequence is 14 residues long. CDR3 amino acids: CASSGGDRGYGYTF. The CDR3 nucleotides read TGCGCCAGCAGCGGAGGGGACAGGGGCTATGGCTACACCTTC.

The V and J genes are TRBV5-4 and TRBJ1-2; a weak D match, TRBD1 (5 bases). V dropped 1 base and J dropped 7 bases, with 17 bases sitting between them. The germline CDR1 and CDR2 sequences are SGHNT and YYREEE (reference sequence). There are 15 residues in the CDR3. The CDR3 DNA reads TGTGCCAGCAGCTTGTTCGGGGGGGGAGTTGGTGGCTACACCTTC. Protein product: CASSLFGGGVGGYTF.

There are a few counts of this clone. This chain connects TRBV2 to TRBJ1-2; tentatively, D is TRBD1 (6 bases). This CDR3 comprises 15 residues. Germline loops: CDR1 SNHLY, CDR2 FYNNEI. The V end was cut by 6 bases, the J end by 4 bases, with 18 bases between. The CDR3 sequence is CASSPPLRTVYGYTF. CDR3 nucleotides: TGTGCCAGCAGCCCACCGCTAAGGACAGTCTATGGCTACACCTTC.

The gene calls are TRBV7-6 and TRBJ1-1; the D gene is possibly TRBD1 (5 bases). The CDR3 spans 13 residues. The ends were cut back, 7 bases at V and 3 bases at J, with 12 bases in the middle. The V gene's germline CDR1 is SGHVS and CDR2 FNYEAQ. The DNA of the CDR3 is TGTGCCAGCAACAACGGGGGGGACACTGAAGCTTTCTTT. This codes for CASNNGGDTEAFF.

The chain carries TRBV15 and TRBJ1-6, with 8 bases aligning to TRBD1. Trimming removed 0 bases from V and 5 bases from J; junction bases left unmatched: 3. This CDR3 comprises 16 residues. The germline V gene has CDR1 LNHNV and CDR2 YYDKDF (reference sequence). The CDR3 DNA reads as TGTGCCACCAGCAGAGACAGGGGGCTTGATAATTCACCCCTCCACTTT. Translated: CATSRDRGLDNSPLHF.

CDR3 sequence: CASSTGTTKAETQYF. CDR3 DNA sequence: TGTGCCAGCAGCACCGGGACTACCAAAGCGGAGACCCAGTACTTC. The chain uses TRBV7-9 and TRBJ2-5, with TRBD2 identical over 7 bases. V dropped 5 bases and J dropped 5; count of bases not matched to a gene: 11. Germline V gene lookup returns CDR1 SEHNR and CDR2 FQNEAQ (reference sequence). The CDR3 covers 15 residues.

This chain connects TRBV11-1 to TRBJ1-1; TRBD1 aligns across 10 bases. From germline, CDR1 is SGHAT and CDR2 FQDESV (reference sequence). With V trimmed by 6 bases and J by 4 bases, 11 bases remained unmatched. The CDR3 is made up of 16 amino acids. The CDR3: CASRRPGTGVGTEAFF. The CDR3, as DNA: TGTGCCAGCAGACGCCCCGGGACAGGGGTGGGCACTGAAGCTTTCTTT. Full variable domain (remainder filled in from reference TRBV11-1 and TRBJ1-1): EAEVAQSPRYKITEKSQAVAFWCDPISGHATLYWYRQILGQGPELLVQFQDESVVDDSQLPKDRFSAERLKGVDSTLKIQPAELGDSAMYLCASRRPGTGVGTEAFFGQGTRLTVV.

The chain has TRBV7-9 and TRBJ2-1, with 7 nucleotides matching TRBD2. This CDR3 comprises 16 residues. The trim removed 1 base at V and 5 bases at J, leaving 8 bases unmatched. The V gene's germline CDR1 is SEHNR and CDR2 FQNEAQ (reference sequence). The CDR3 loop is CASSLGEGLENNEQFF. CDR3 in DNA: TGTGCCAGCAGCTTAGGGGAGGGTCTCGAAAACAATGAGCAGTTCTTC. Based on the CDR3 plus reference TRBV7-9 and TRBJ2-1, the full variable domain is DTGVSQNPRHKITKRGQNVTFRCDPISEHNRLYWYRQTLGQGPEFLTYFQNEAQLEKSRLLSDRFSAERPKGSFSTLEIQRTEQGDSAMYLCASSLGEGLENNEQFFGPGTRLTVL.

The rearrangement uses TRBV19 and TRBJ2-2, with D hard to call. Trimming removed 3 bases at V and 9 bases at J, with 5 bases between. Germline V CDR1 and CDR2: LNHDA, SQIVND (reference sequence). The CDR3 has 11 residues. Here the CDR3 DNA reads TGTGCCAGTAGTATTTATAGGGAGCTGTTTTTT. This encodes CASSIYRELFF.

This clone was recorded once. The genes are TRBV20-1 and TRBJ1-1; TRBD1 matches 7 bases. The CDR3 sequence is 11 residues long. Germline assignment: CDR1 DFQATT and CDR2 SNEGSKA (reference sequence). CDR3 amino acids: CSGTENTEAFF. The CDR3 nucleotides read TGCAGCGGGACAGAGAACACTGAAGCTTTCTTT.

Here the CDR3 DNA reads TGTGCCAGTAGTATAATTTGGACAGGGGTCGACACAGATACGCAGTATTTT. This sequence encodes CASSIIWTGVDTDTQYF. This sequence joins TRBV19 and TRBJ2-3; TRBD1 agrees at 9 bases. This CDR3 is built from 17 residues. Trimming cost V 2 bases and J 2 bases; bases outside gene matches: 8. CDR1 is LNHDA and CDR2 is SQIVND in the germline V gene (reference sequence).

The CDR3: CASRGQGSSYEQYF. As DNA, the CDR3 is TGTGCCAGCAGGGGACAGGGATCTTCCTACGAGCAGTACTTC. The gene calls are TRBV28 and TRBJ2-7; TRBD1 matches 9 bases. Unmatched junction bases numbered 4, after V lost 6 bases and J lost 1 base. The CDR3 is made up of 14 amino acids. In germline, CDR1 is MDHEN, CDR2 SYDVKM.

V and J are TRBV23-1 and TRBJ2-3; TRBD2 matches 11 bases. TRBV23-1 counts as an open reading frame of uncertain function. CDR3 length: 20 amino acids. V trimming: 6 bases; J trimming: 2 bases; junction bases outside the gene matches: 19. Written as DNA, the CDR3 is TGCGCCAGCAGGGGGTGGGGTTTAGCGGGAGGGTCCCACCACACAGATACGCAGTATTTT. Protein product: CASRGWGLAGGSHHTDTQYF.

This clone was found a few times. V and J are TRBV7-3 and TRBJ2-2, with D maybe TRBD2 (6 bases). Trimming took off 2 bases at V and 2 bases at J, with 9 bases between the two ends. There are 15 residues in the CDR3. Germline V gives CDR1 SGHTA, CDR2 FQGTGA. CDR3: CASSLRGTNTGELFF. The DNA for the CDR3 is TGTGCCAGCAGCTTACGTGGGACTAACACCGGGGAGCTGTTTTTT. Supplemented by reference TRBV7-3 and TRBJ2-2, the full variable domain reads GAGVSQTPSNKVTEKGKYVELRCDPISGHTALYWYRQSLGQGPEFLIYFQGTGAADDSGLPNDRFFAVRPEGSVSTLKIQRTERGDSAVYLCASSLRGTNTGELFFGEGSRLTVL.

The chain has TRBV7-2 and TRBJ2-7; 8 bases are a match to TRBD2. CDR3 length: 14 amino acids. Germline V CDR1 and CDR2: SGHTA, FQGNSA. This CDR3 reads CAQPGLETIYEQYF. CDR3 nucleotide sequence: TGTGCTCAACCGGGACTAGAGACCATTTACGAGCAGTACTTC.

The chain carries TRBV11-2 and TRBJ2-7, with TRBD1 matching over 7 bases. Trimming at V came to 5 bases and at J to 4 bases, leaving 11 bases not matched to a gene. Germline V gives CDR1 SGHAT, CDR2 FQNNGV. This CDR3 has 15 amino acids. The CDR3 reads CASSPNPGQTYEQYF. The CDR3 nucleotides are TGTGCCAGCAGCCCCAATCCGGGACAGACGTACGAGCAGTACTTC.

The rearrangement joins TRBV2 to TRBJ1-2; D unclear. The CDR3 length is 18 residues. V shed 0 bases and J shed 0 bases, with 17 bases lying between them. Looked up from germline, CDR1 is SNHLY and CDR2 is FYNNEI. The CDR3 nucleotides read TGTGCCAGCAGTGAAGCGCGTCAGGCTGTGGAAACTAACTATGGCTACACCTTC. Its translation is CASSEARQAVETNYGYTF.